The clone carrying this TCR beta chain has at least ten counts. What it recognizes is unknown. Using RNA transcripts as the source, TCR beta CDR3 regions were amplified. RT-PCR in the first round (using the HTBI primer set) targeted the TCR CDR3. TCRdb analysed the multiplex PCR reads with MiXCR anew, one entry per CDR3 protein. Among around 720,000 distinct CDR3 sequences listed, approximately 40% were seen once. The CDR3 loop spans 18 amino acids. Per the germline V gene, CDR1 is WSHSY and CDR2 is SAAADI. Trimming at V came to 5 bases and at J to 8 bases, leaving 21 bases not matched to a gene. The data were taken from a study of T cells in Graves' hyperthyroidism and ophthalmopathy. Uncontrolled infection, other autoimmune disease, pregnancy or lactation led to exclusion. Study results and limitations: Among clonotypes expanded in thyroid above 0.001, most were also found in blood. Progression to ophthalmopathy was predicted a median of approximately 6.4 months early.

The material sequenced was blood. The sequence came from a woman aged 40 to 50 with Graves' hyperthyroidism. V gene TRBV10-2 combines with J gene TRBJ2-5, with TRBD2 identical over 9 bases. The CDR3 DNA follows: TGCGCCAGCAGTCCTCAGCGGGAGGACGGGAGGGCCAAGAAAACCCAGTACTTC. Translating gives CASSPQREDGRAKKTQYF.